Below, 29 T cell receptor beta chains from the same sample are listed, as sequenced in a study of blood T cell repertoires in COVID-19. Some clones are missing from TCRdb's copy, which holds only in-frame ones; the method was immunoSEQ multiplex PCR. The repertoire has 200,000 to 250,000 clones, roughly nine tenths of them found once; the top ten carry around 2.7%. The specimen was PBMCs or T cells enriched from blood (not recorded which). The receptors stem from a woman aged 25-40 years who had recovered from COVID-19.

The V call is TRBV5-8, the J call TRBJ1-2; D is unresolved. From germline, CDR1 is SGHTS and CDR2 YDEGEE. The CDR3 runs 14 residues. V was pared by 0 bases and J by 5 bases, with 11 bases between. The DNA for the CDR3 is TGTGCCAGCAGCTTGGTGTCAGTCCTTTATGGCTACACCTTC. Translation gives CASSLVSVLYGYTF.

V and J are TRBV10-3 and TRBJ1-1, with a tentative D call TRBD1 (6 bases). The CDR3 contains 12 residues. CDR1 ENHRY and CDR2 SYGVKD come from the germline V gene. Trimming cost V 5 bases and J 7 bases, with 11 bases left between them. DNA of the CDR3: TGTGCCATCAGTCCACAGGGTATTGAAGCTTTCTTT. It encodes CAISPQGIEAFF.

The chain uses TRBV7-2 and TRBJ1-3; the D gene is possibly TRBD1 (5 bases). The V and J ends lost 6 bases and 0 bases respectively, with 9 bases between them. The germline gives CDR1 SGHTA, CDR2 FQGNSA. This CDR3 is built from 14 residues. CDR3 loop: CASRKDSSGNTIYF. The CDR3 bases are TGTGCCAGCAGAAAAGACAGCTCTGGAAACACCATATATTTT.

A single count supports this clone. The chain links TRBV6-5 to TRBJ1-2; tentatively, D is TRBD1 (5 bases). This CDR3 spans 14 amino acids. Germline V gene data show CDR1 as MNHEY and CDR2 as SVGAGI. Trimming took off 6 bases at V and 3 bases at J, with 14 bases between the two ends. DNA for the CDR3: TGTGCCAGCAGCCCCGGAGGGACGTACTATGGCTACACCTTC. Its protein product is CASSPGGTYYGYTF.

The J gene is TRBJ2-7, the V gene TRBV7-2, with D possibly matching TRBD1 (5 bases). The ends were cut back, 1 base at V and 3 bases at J, with 10 bases in the middle. The CDR3 sequence is 14 residues long. Per germline, CDR1 SGHTA and CDR2 FQGNSA. The CDR3, as DNA: TGTGCCAGCAGCTTAGTTCAGGGTCGCTACGAGCAGTACTTC. This translates into CASSLVQGRYEQYF.

V usage is TRBV3-1 (or the pseudogene TRBV3-2) and J usage is TRBJ2-7; a weak D match, TRBD2 (6 bases). Germline CDR1 is LGHDT and CDR2 is YNNKEL (reference sequence). The CDR3 length is 14 residues. Trimming stripped 1 base from V and 4 bases from J, with 11 bases between. CDR3 protein: CASSQAGGKYEQYF. CDR3 coding DNA: TGTGCCAGCAGCCAAGCTGGGGGGAAGTACGAGCAGTACTTC.

The chain recombines TRBV12-5 with TRBJ2-3; 9 bases are a match to TRBD1. V lost 2 bases and J lost 4; bases outside the gene matches: 4. This CDR3 is 15 amino acids long. Germline V CDR1 and CDR2: LGHNT, FRNRAP. The CDR3 here is CASGLPGQGPDTQYF. The CDR3 region has the DNA TGTGCTAGTGGTTTGCCGGGACAGGGTCCAGATACGCAGTATTTT.

The chain uses TRBV4-3 and TRBJ1-5; a weak D match, TRBD1 (5 bases). The V and J ends lost 1 base and 5 bases respectively, with 9 bases between them. The CDR3 length is 14 residues. Looked up from germline, CDR1 is LGHNA and CDR2 is YSLEER. In nucleotides, the CDR3 is TGCGCCAGCAGCCAAGGGGGCGGGGATCAGCCCCAGCATTTT. As protein: CASSQGGGDQPQHF.

The V gene is TRBV5-6, the J gene TRBJ1-2; 7 nucleotides agree with TRBD1. J was trimmed by 1 base and V by 0 bases; bases with no gene match: 6. The CDR3 is made up of 16 amino acids. Germline values: CDR1 SGHDT, CDR2 YYEEEE. CDR3 protein: CASSLDVSGGNYGYTF. The CDR3 DNA reads TGTGCCAGCAGCTTGGACGTCTCAGGGGGTAACTATGGCTACACCTTC.

This clone was found once. This chain connects TRBV6-1 to TRBJ1-1; D uncertain. The germline CDR1 and CDR2 sequences are MNHNS and SASEGT. CDR3 length equals 13 residues. V shed 2 bases and J shed 3 bases, with 7 bases lying between them. CDR3 sequence: CASSEWHDTEAFF. In nucleotides, the CDR3 is TGTGCCAGCAGTGAATGGCATGACACTGAAGCTTTCTTT.

V and J are TRBV6-5 and TRBJ2-6; possible D gene TRBD2, 6 bases. The CDR3 is 14 amino acids. V lost 6 bases and J lost 1, with 7 bases in between. Germline V lookup: CDR1 MNHEY, CDR2 SVGAGI. The CDR3 region has the DNA TGTGCCAGCAGCCGGGGGTCTGGGGCCAACGTCCTGACTTTC. Translating gives CASSRGSGANVLTF.

The chain carries TRBV6-2 or TRBV6-3 and TRBJ2-7, with 8 bases that match TRBD1. Germline V gene data show CDR1 as MNHEY and CDR2 as SVGEGT. The CDR3 is 14 amino acids. Trimming at V came to 2 bases and at J to 6 bases, leaving 6 bases not matched to a gene. The chain's CDR3 is CASSYVGTGTEQYF. The CDR3 DNA is TGTGCCAGCAGTTACGTTGGGACAGGAACCGAGCAGTACTTC.

This chain uses TRBV5-4 with TRBJ1-5; D gene unclear. V shed 0 bases and J shed 7 bases, with 8 bases lying between them. The germline V gene has CDR1 SGHNT and CDR2 YYREEE (reference sequence). CDR3 length: 13 residues. The CDR3 sequence is CASSLAGEQPQHF. The CDR3 DNA follows: TGTGCCAGCAGCTTGGCGGGAGAACAGCCCCAGCATTTT.

The chain couples TRBV19 to TRBJ2-7; D possibly corresponds to TRBD1 (7 bases). This CDR3 contains 11 residues. Germline values: CDR1 LNHDA, CDR2 SQIVND (reference sequence). The germline V and J ends were trimmed by 6 bases and 6 bases, with 9 bases remaining between them. CDR3 sequence reads: CASRQGGEQYF. The CDR3 region has the DNA TGTGCCAGTAGGCAGGGGGGCGAGCAGTACTTC.

The chain joins TRBV13 to TRBJ2-3; 8 bases align to TRBD1. This CDR3 comprises 16 residues. V shed 5 bases and J 1 base; nucleotides not matched to a gene: 8. Germline assignment: CDR1 PRHDT and CDR2 FYEKMQ (reference sequence). The chain's CDR3 is CASSILMTGGTDTQYF. CDR3 coding DNA: TGTGCCAGCAGCATACTAATGACAGGGGGCACAGATACGCAGTATTTT.

The chain joins TRBV19 to TRBJ1-2, with D possibly matching TRBD1 (6 bases). This CDR3 is built from 15 residues. The V end was cut by 4 bases, the J end by 6 bases, with 18 bases between. Germline V gives CDR1 LNHDA, CDR2 SQIVND (reference sequence). CDR3 nucleotides: TGTGCCAGTAGTAACCAGGGGTACGGTAGCGATGGCTACACCTTC. Amino acids: CASSNQGYGSDGYTF.

The V and J genes are TRBV5-1 and TRBJ2-7; 7 bases map to TRBD1. The V segment lost 2 bases and the J segment 5 bases; nucleotides outside the gene matches: 7. From germline, CDR1 is SGHRS and CDR2 YFSETQ. This CDR3 region has 14 residues. The CDR3 sequence is CASSFERQGNEQYF. In DNA, the CDR3 is TGCGCCAGCAGCTTCGAGAGACAGGGTAACGAGCAGTACTTC.

This chain connects TRBV11-2 to TRBJ1-1, with D possibly matching TRBD1 (5 bases). This CDR3 comprises 14 residues. The V gene's germline CDR1 is SGHAT and CDR2 FQNNGV. Trimming left V 0 bases short and J 7 bases short, with 12 bases between. The CDR3 region is CASSLDLGRDEAFF. CDR3 in DNA: TGTGCCAGCAGCTTAGACCTCGGCAGGGATGAAGCTTTCTTT.

The chain carries TRBV5-5 and TRBJ1-2; TRBD1 is a possible D gene (5 bases). The CDR3 contains 13 residues. V shed 4 bases and J shed 7 bases, with 14 bases lying between them. Germline CDR1 and CDR2: SGHKS and YYEKEE (reference sequence). The CDR3, as DNA: TGTGCCAGCAGCCCAGATGGGGCGGTTGGCTACACCTTC. Protein: CASSPDGAVGYTF.

The gene calls are TRBV2 and TRBJ1-2; D ambiguous. V was cut by 1 base and J by 0 bases, with 3 bases left in between. Germline values: CDR1 SNHLY, CDR2 FYNNEI. The CDR3 sequence is 13 residues long. CDR3 amino acids: CASSEVANYGYTF. For the CDR3, the DNA is TGTGCCAGCAGTGAAGTAGCTAACTATGGCTACACCTTC.

The chain carries TRBV7-2 and TRBJ1-2; TRBD1 agrees at 7 bases. After removal of 5 bases from V and 6 bases from J, the junction contained 6 bases not matched to a gene. Germline lookup yields CDR1 SGHTA and CDR2 FQGNSA. This CDR3 contains 13 residues. The CDR3 bases are TGTGCCAGCAGCCTGACCGGGACAGATGGCTACACCTTC. As protein: CASSLTGTDGYTF.

The rearrangement uses TRBV19 and TRBJ1-5; possibly TRBD1 for D (6 bases). The CDR3 is 14 amino acids. The V and J ends lost 6 bases and 0 bases respectively, with 9 bases between them. Germline V gene data show CDR1 as LNHDA and CDR2 as SQIVND (reference sequence). CDR3 DNA sequence: TGTGCCAGTAGCGGACAGTATAGCAATCAGCCCCAGCATTTT. Its translation is CASSGQYSNQPQHF.

The chain links TRBV5-5 to TRBJ1-2; D gene unclear. Trimming cost V 6 bases and J 3 bases, with 15 bases left between them. Per germline, CDR1 SGHKS and CDR2 YYEKEE (reference sequence). The CDR3 covers 14 residues. The CDR3 nucleotides read TGTGCCAGCACCACATCCCCGCGGGACTATGGCTACACCTTC. Its translation is CASTTSPRDYGYTF.

The sample holds one count of this clone. J is TRBJ1-1 and V is TRBV27; D ambiguous. The ends were cut back, 6 bases at V and 0 bases at J, with 17 bases in the middle. Germline V gene sequence: CDR1 MNHEY, CDR2 SMNVEV (reference sequence). This CDR3 region has 16 residues. The CDR3 is CASRLDGRRLNTEAFF. In DNA form, the CDR3 reads TGTGCCAGCAGATTGGATGGTCGGCGGTTGAACACTGAAGCTTTCTTT.

The chain links TRBV4-2 to TRBJ1-5; D gene unclear. Germline lookup yields CDR1 LGHNA and CDR2 YNFKEQ. Trimming cost V 1 base and J 0 bases, with 10 bases left between them. The CDR3 runs 16 residues. The CDR3 sequence: CASSQGQRYSNQPQHF. The CDR3 nucleotides read TGTGCCAGCAGCCAAGGTCAGCGCTATAGCAATCAGCCCCAGCATTTT.

The chain has TRBV7-9 and TRBJ1-2; D perhaps matches TRBD1 (6 bases). The germline V gene encodes CDR1 SEHNR and CDR2 FQNEAQ (reference sequence). The CDR3 has 14 amino acids. V dropped 6 bases and J dropped 1 base, with 12 bases sitting between them. CDR3 sequence: CASSGDKGNYGYTF. For the CDR3, the DNA is TGTGCCAGCAGTGGGGACAAGGGTAACTATGGCTACACCTTC.

V and J are TRBV19 and TRBJ1-4; 9 nucleotides agree with TRBD1. Per germline, CDR1 LNHDA and CDR2 SQIVND (reference sequence). The CDR3 sequence is 14 residues long. V dropped 8 bases and J dropped 7; count of bases not matched to a gene: 8. CDR3 DNA sequence: TGTGCCAGTCTCTCCGGACAGGGGTCTGAAAAACTGTTTTTT. Protein: CASLSGQGSEKLFF.

This chain connects TRBV7-3 to TRBJ2-2; no reliable D call. Germline CDR1 reads SGHTA; CDR2 reads FQGTGA. Trimming stripped 5 bases from V and 0 bases from J, with 13 bases between. The CDR3 runs 16 residues. CDR3 DNA sequence: TGTGCCAGCAGCCCACAGTGGATCGCGAACACCGGGGAGCTGTTTTTT. Protein sequence: CASSPQWIANTGELFF.

The chain employs TRBV5-1 and TRBJ2-1; tentatively, D is TRBD2 (5 bases). This CDR3 contains 15 residues. Germline values: CDR1 SGHRS, CDR2 YFSETQ. The V and J ends lost 1 base and 6 bases respectively, with 14 bases between them. The CDR3 sequence: CASSLRVGRVNEQFF. The CDR3 bases are TGCGCCAGCAGCTTGAGGGTAGGGCGGGTCAATGAGCAGTTCTTC.